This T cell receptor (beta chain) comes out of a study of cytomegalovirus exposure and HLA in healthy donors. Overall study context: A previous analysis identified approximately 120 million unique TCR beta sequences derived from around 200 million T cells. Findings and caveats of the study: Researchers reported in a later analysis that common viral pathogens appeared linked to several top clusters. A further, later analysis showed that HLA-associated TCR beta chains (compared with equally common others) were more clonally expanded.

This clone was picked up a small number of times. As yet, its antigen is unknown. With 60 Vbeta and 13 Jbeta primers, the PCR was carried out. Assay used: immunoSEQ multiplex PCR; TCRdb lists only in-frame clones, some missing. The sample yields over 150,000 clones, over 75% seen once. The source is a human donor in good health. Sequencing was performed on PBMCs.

CDR3 loop: CASSFGAGFEEKLFF. DNA of the CDR3: TGTGCCAGCAGCTTTGGTGCGGGATTTGAAGAAAAACTGTTTTTT. The chain recombines TRBV5-4 with TRBJ1-4; D unclear. V was clipped by 2 bases and J by 8 bases, with 16 bases between them. Germline lookup yields CDR1 SGHNT and CDR2 YYREEE (reference sequence). This CDR3 has 15 amino acids.